The entry below gives a single T cell receptor (beta chain) sequence along with its context. In the original processing: Scientists estimated how many nucleated cells there were by amplifying reference gene primers. Here immunoSEQ multiplex PCR was the method, and the copy in TCRdb shows in-frame clones only, minus some. V, J and clone size were drawn from that table, and D and trimming were deduced from the DNA. The sample has about 230,000 clones, 88% seen once. This sample is drawn from a study of blood T cell repertoires in COVID-19. Background on the study: The United States, Italy and Spain were the sources of the acute and convalescent COVID-19 samples.

This study enrolled people aged roughly 18 to 89 from approximately 25 US geographic areas. The sample consisted of PBMCs or T cells enriched from blood (not recorded which). This receptor was identified in a woman in her thirties or forties with acute COVID-19.

CDR3 in DNA: TGTGCCACCAACGACAGGGACAATCAGCCCCAGCATTTT. Residues: CATNDRDNQPQHF. The chain links TRBV24-1 to TRBJ1-5; 7 bases map to TRBD1. Trimming removed 8 bases from V and 3 bases from J; junction bases left unmatched: 3. Germline CDR1 is KGHDR and CDR2 is SFDVKD. This CDR3 has 13 residues.